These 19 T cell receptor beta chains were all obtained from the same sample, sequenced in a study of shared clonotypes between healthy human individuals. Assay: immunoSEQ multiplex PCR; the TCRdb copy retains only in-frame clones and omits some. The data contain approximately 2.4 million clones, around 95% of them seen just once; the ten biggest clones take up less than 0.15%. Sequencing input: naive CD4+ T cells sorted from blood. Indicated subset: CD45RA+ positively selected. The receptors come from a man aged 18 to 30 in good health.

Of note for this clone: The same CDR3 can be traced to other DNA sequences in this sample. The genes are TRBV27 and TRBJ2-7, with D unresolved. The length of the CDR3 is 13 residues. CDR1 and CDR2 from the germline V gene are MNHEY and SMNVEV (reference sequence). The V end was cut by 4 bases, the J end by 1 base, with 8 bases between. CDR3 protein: CASSSTLSYEQYF. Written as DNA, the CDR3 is TGTGCCAGCAGTTCCACACTTTCCTACGAGCAGTACTTC.

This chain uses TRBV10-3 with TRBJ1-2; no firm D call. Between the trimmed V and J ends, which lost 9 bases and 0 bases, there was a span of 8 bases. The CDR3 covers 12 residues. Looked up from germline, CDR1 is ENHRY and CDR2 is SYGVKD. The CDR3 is CAILRANYGYTF. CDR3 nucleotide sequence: TGTGCCATTCTGAGGGCTAACTATGGCTACACCTTC.

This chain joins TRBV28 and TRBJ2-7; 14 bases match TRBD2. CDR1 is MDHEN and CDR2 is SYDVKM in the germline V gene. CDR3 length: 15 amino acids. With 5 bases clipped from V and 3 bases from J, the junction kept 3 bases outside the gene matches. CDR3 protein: CASSGLAGGSYEQYF. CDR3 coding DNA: TGTGCCAGCAGTGGACTAGCGGGGGGAAGCTACGAGCAGTACTTC.

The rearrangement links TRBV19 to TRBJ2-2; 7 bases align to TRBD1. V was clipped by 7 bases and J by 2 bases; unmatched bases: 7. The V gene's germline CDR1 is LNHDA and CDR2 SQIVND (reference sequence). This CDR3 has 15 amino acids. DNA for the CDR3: TGTGCCAGTACCGGACAGGATTTAAACACCGGGGAGCTGTTTTTT. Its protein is CASTGQDLNTGELFF.

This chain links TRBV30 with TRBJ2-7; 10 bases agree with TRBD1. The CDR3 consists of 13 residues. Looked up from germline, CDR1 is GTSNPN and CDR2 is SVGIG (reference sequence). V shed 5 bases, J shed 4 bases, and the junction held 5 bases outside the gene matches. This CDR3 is CAWATGGSYEQYF. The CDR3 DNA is TGTGCCTGGGCGACAGGGGGCTCGTACGAGCAGTACTTC.

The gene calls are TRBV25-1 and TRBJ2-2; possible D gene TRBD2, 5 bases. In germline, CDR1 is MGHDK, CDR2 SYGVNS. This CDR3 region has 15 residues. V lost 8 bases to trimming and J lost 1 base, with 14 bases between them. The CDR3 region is CASGNREGNTGELFF. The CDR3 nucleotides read TGTGCCAGCGGTAACAGAGAGGGGAACACCGGGGAGCTGTTTTTT.

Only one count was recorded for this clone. Here the CDR3 reads CASSPRTGGLTDTQYF. In DNA, the CDR3 is TGTGCCAGCAGCCCAAGGACAGGGGGTCTCACAGATACGCAGTATTTT. V gene TRBV9 combines with J gene TRBJ2-3, with 10 bases aligning to TRBD1. V shed 4 bases, J shed 2 bases, and the junction held 7 bases outside the gene matches. The CDR3 runs 16 residues. CDR1 SGDLS and CDR2 YYNGEE come from the germline V gene. The full variable domain, rest sourced from reference TRBV9 and TRBJ2-3, is DSGVTQTPKHLITATGQRVTLRCSPRSGDLSVYWYQQSLDQGLQFLIQYYNGEERAKGNILERFSAQQFPDLHSELNLSSLELGDSALYFCASSPRTGGLTDTQYFGPGTRLTVL.

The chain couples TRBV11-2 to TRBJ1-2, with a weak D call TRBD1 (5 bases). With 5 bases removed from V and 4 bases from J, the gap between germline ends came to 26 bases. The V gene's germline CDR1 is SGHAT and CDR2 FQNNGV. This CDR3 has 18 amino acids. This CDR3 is CASSPGKIVGGTSYGYTF. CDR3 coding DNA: TGTGCCAGCAGCCCTGGCAAGATCGTAGGAGGGACCTCCTATGGCTACACCTTC.

CDR3 region: CASSDSARGTNYGYTF. The DNA for the CDR3 is TGTGCCAGCAGCGATAGCGCCCGGGGAACTAACTATGGCTACACCTTC. This chain joins TRBV7-2 and TRBJ1-2; unclear D gene. The CDR3 is 16 amino acids. Trimming removed 5 bases at V and 0 bases at J, with 16 bases between. In germline, CDR1 is SGHTA, CDR2 FQGNSA.

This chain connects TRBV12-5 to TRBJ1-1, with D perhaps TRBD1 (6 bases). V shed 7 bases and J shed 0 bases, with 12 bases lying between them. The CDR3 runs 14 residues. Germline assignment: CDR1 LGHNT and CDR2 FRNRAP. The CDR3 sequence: CASAPDSLNTEAFF. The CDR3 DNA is TGTGCTAGTGCCCCGGACAGTTTGAACACTGAAGCTTTCTTT.

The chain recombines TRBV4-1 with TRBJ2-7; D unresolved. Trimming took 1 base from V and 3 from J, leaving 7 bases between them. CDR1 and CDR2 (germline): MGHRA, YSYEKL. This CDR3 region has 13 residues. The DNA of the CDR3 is TGCGCCAGCAGCCAAGGGCGGAACTACGAGCAGTACTTC. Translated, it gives CASSQGRNYEQYF.

The CDR3 is CASSRGGVGADTQYF. DNA for the CDR3: TGTGCCAGCAGTAGGGGGGGAGTTGGAGCAGATACGCAGTATTTT. The chain couples TRBV2 to TRBJ2-3, with D maybe TRBD2 (7 bases). The V and J ends lost 5 bases and 4 bases respectively, with 16 bases between them. Germline V gives CDR1 SNHLY, CDR2 FYNNEI. This CDR3 spans 15 amino acids.

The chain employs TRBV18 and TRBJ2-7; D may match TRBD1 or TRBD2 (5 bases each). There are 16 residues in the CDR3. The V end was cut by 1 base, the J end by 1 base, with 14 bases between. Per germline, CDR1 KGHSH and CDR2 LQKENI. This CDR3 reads CASSPRGSAPSYEQYF. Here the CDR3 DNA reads TGTGCCAGCTCACCACGGGGGAGCGCTCCTTCCTACGAGCAGTACTTC.

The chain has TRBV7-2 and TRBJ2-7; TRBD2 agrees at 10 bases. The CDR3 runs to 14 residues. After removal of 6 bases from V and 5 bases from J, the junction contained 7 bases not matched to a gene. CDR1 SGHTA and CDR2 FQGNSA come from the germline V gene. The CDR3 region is CASRRAGGPHEQYF. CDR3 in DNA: TGTGCCAGCAGGCGAGCGGGAGGGCCCCACGAGCAGTACTTC.

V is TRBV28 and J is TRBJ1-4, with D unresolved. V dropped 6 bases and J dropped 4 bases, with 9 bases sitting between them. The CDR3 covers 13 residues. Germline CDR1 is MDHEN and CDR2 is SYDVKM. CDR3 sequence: CASRSGVNEKLFF. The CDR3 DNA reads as TGTGCCAGCAGATCGGGTGTTAATGAAAAACTGTTTTTT.

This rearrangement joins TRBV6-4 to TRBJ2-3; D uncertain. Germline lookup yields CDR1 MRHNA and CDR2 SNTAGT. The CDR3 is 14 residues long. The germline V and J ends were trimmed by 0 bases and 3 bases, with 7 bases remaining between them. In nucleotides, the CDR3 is TGTGCCAGCAGTGACTCGAGTCGAACAGATACGCAGTATTTT. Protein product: CASSDSSRTDTQYF.

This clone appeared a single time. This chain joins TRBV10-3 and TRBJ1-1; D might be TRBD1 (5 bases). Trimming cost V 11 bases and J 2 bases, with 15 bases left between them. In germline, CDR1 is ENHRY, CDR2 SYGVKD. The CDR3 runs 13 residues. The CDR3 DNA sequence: TGTGCCGGGGGGGGTGGAGGAAACACTGAAGCTTTCTTT. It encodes CAGGGGGNTEAFF.

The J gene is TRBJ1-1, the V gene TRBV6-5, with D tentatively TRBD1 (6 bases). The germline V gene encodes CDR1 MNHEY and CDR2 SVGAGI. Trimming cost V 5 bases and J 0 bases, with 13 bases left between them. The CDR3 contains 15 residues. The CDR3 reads CASSQTGNVNTEAFF. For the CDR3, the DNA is TGTGCCAGCAGTCAAACAGGGAATGTGAACACTGAAGCTTTCTTT.

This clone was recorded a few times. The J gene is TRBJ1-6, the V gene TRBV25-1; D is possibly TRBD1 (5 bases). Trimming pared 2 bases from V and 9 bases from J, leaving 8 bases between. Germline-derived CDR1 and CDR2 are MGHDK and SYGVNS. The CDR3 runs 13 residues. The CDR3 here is CASSEVQGSPLHF. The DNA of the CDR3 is TGTGCCAGCAGTGAAGTCCAGGGTTCACCCCTCCACTTT.